These 6 T cell receptor beta chains came from one sample sequenced in a study of T cells after yellow fever vaccination. TCRdb processed the 5' RACE reads anew with MiXCR; each CDR3 protein has one entry. The table records hundreds of thousands of distinct CDR3 sequences, less than 4.5% of them present only once. Material: PBMCs, obtained on the day of the yellow fever booster vaccination. The receptors come from a man aged 18 to 35 who received the YFV17D yellow fever vaccine.

This clonotype was counted many times. The chain is built from TRBV5-5 and TRBJ1-2, with D uncertain. V lost 3 bases and J lost 2, with 14 bases in between. The CDR3 has 15 residues. Looked up from germline, CDR1 is SGHKS and CDR2 is YYEKEE (reference sequence). CDR3 region: CASSSSPLTNYGYTF. CDR3 DNA: TGTGCCAGCAGCTCCAGTCCCTTAACGAACTATGGCTACACCTTC.

This clonotype came up a few times. V usage is TRBV7-2 and J usage is TRBJ1-1; 8 bases agree with TRBD1. Germline assignment: CDR1 SGHTA and CDR2 FQGNSA. J was trimmed by 5 bases and V by 3 bases; bases with no gene match: 8. This CDR3 comprises 15 residues. DNA of the CDR3: TGTGCCAGCAGCTTGACACAGGGGGGAGTGACTGAAGCTTTCTTT. This encodes CASSLTQGGVTEAFF.

This clonotype was counted at least ten times. The chain recombines TRBV5-1 with TRBJ2-1; D call uncertain. The CDR3 is made up of 14 amino acids. The germline V and J ends were trimmed by 3 bases and 10 bases, with 17 bases remaining between them. The V gene's germline CDR1 is SGHRS and CDR2 YFSETQ. In DNA form, the CDR3 reads TGCGCCAGCAGCTCGGACCCCGGCCCAGTCGAGCAGTTCTTC. Its translation is CASSSDPGPVEQFF.

This clonotype has ten or more counts. The chain recombines TRBV10-1 with TRBJ2-5; no clear D gene. CDR3 length: 13 residues. The ends were cut back, 2 bases at V and 2 bases at J, with 6 bases in the middle. Germline assignment: CDR1 WNHNN and CDR2 SYGVQD (reference sequence). The DNA for the CDR3 is TGCGCCAGCAGTGAGACTGGTCAAGAGACCCAGTACTTC. As protein: CASSETGQETQYF.

This clonotype appeared many times. The rearrangement uses TRBV10-3 and TRBJ2-1; D possibly corresponds to TRBD1 (5 bases). V dropped 3 bases and J dropped 0 bases, with 12 bases sitting between them. From germline, CDR1 is ENHRY and CDR2 SYGVKD. The CDR3 has 16 amino acids. The CDR3 DNA reads TGTGCCATCAGTGACCGACAGTGGAGCTCCTACAATGAGCAGTTCTTC. Its protein is CAISDRQWSSYNEQFF.

This clonotype was seen many times. The chain links TRBV7-2 to TRBJ2-2, with D unclear. CDR3 size: 13 residues. Germline-derived CDR1 and CDR2 are SGHTA and FQGNSA. V was shortened by 1 base and J by 3 bases, with 3 bases between the two germline ends. The CDR3 reads CASSLDYTGELFF. CDR3 nucleotide sequence: TGTGCCAGCAGCTTAGACTACACCGGGGAGCTGTTTTTT.